The 31 T cell receptor beta chains reported below all come from one sample, sequenced in a study of T cell changes during pregnancy in multiple sclerosis. Assay: immunoSEQ multiplex PCR; the TCRdb copy retains only in-frame clones and omits some. The repertoire includes approximately 29,000 clones, 85% to 95% of them detected once, and around 6.2% sits in the top ten. Sequences were derived from CD8+ T cells from peripheral blood mononuclear cells, sampled before pregnancy. Receptor source: a female donor with multiple sclerosis, enrolled in a pregnancy study.

This chain connects TRBV9 to TRBJ2-1, with 9 positions matching TRBD2. The CDR3 has 17 residues. The V and J ends lost 3 bases and 3 bases, in that order; junction bases with no gene match: 10. The germline gives CDR1 SGDLS, CDR2 YYNGEE. The CDR3 spells CASSDSTSGPFYNEQFF. CDR3 DNA sequence: TGTGCCAGCAGCGATTCGACTAGCGGACCTTTCTACAATGAGCAGTTCTTC. The complete variable domain, with remaining parts taken from reference TRBV9 and TRBJ2-1, reads DSGVTQTPKHLITATGQRVTLRCSPRSGDLSVYWYQQSLDQGLQFLIQYYNGEERAKGNILERFSAQQFPDLHSELNLSSLELGDSALYFCASSDSTSGPFYNEQFFGPGTRLTVL.

The chain is built from TRBV6-1 and TRBJ2-7; 9 bases align to TRBD1. V lost 2 bases, J lost 3 bases, and 5 bases stayed unmatched. CDR3 size: 15 residues. Germline CDR1 MNHNS, CDR2 SASEGT. The CDR3 sequence: CASSEKATGGYEQYF. The CDR3 coding sequence is TGTGCCAGCAGTGAAAAAGCGACAGGGGGCTACGAGCAGTACTTC.

The rearrangement uses TRBV28 and TRBJ2-1; D perhaps matches TRBD2 (5 bases). The CDR3 is made up of 17 amino acids. Germline V gene data show CDR1 as MDHEN and CDR2 as SYDVKM. Trimming stripped 6 bases from V and 6 bases from J, with 24 bases between. The CDR3 here is CASRTALWGAASNEQFF. The CDR3 DNA reads as TGTGCCAGCAGGACGGCCCTATGGGGAGCGGCCAGCAATGAGCAGTTCTTC.

The chain couples TRBV15 to TRBJ2-7; D unclear. V was trimmed by 0 bases and J by 0 bases, leaving 6 bases between them. Germline CDR1 reads LNHNV; CDR2 reads YYDKDF (reference sequence). The CDR3 has 14 amino acids. This CDR3 is CATSRDGSSYEQYF. The CDR3 region has the DNA TGTGCCACCAGCAGAGATGGCAGCTCCTACGAGCAGTACTTC.

The J gene is TRBJ1-1, the V gene TRBV9, with D tentatively TRBD1 (5 bases). Germline V gives CDR1 SGDLS, CDR2 YYNGEE. The V and J ends lost 4 bases and 1 base respectively, with 14 bases between them. This CDR3 spans 15 amino acids. In nucleotides, the CDR3 is TGTGCCAGCAGCCCCTCGTGGGGCGCGAACACTGAAGCTTTCTTT. Protein product: CASSPSWGANTEAFF.

The V and J genes are TRBV20-1 and TRBJ2-7; no clear D. Germline V gene lookup returns CDR1 DFQATT and CDR2 SNEGSKA (reference sequence). V lost 6 bases, J lost 7 bases, and 13 bases lay in between. The CDR3 covers 11 residues. For the CDR3, the DNA is TGCAGTGCCTTATCCCCACGGGAGCAGTACTTC. It codes for CSALSPREQYF.

The V gene is TRBV9, the J gene TRBJ1-1; 10 bases agree with TRBD1. Trimming took 0 bases from V and 3 from J; bases not matched to a gene: 2. Germline V gene sequence: CDR1 SGDLS, CDR2 YYNGEE. This CDR3 has 15 amino acids. CDR3 coding DNA: TGTGCCAGCAGCGTAGAGGGACAGGGGCACACTGAAGCTTTCTTT. Translating gives CASSVEGQGHTEAFF. The whole variable domain, filled in from reference TRBV9 and TRBJ1-1, reads DSGVTQTPKHLITATGQRVTLRCSPRSGDLSVYWYQQSLDQGLQFLIQYYNGEERAKGNILERFSAQQFPDLHSELNLSSLELGDSALYFCASSVEGQGHTEAFFGQGTRLTVV.

The J gene is TRBJ1-2, the V gene TRBV14; no definite D call. The ends were cut back, 0 bases at V and 6 bases at J, with 11 bases in the middle. Germline V gene lookup returns CDR1 SGHDN and CDR2 FVKESK. CDR3 length equals 14 residues. CDR3 protein: CASSQDPGRDGYTF. The DNA for the CDR3 is TGTGCCAGCAGCCAAGATCCGGGGAGAGATGGCTACACCTTC.

The chain combines TRBV27 with TRBJ2-7; 10 bases fit TRBD2. The CDR3 is 16 residues long. Per germline, CDR1 MNHEY and CDR2 SMNVEV (reference sequence). The V gene end was trimmed by 0 bases and the J gene end by 4 bases; junction bases not matched to a gene: 6. CDR3 DNA sequence: TGTGCCAGCAGTTTATCCGGGACTAGCGAAACTTACGAGCAGTACTTC. Protein: CASSLSGTSETYEQYF.

The chain employs TRBV7-6 and TRBJ2-7; 7 bases agree with TRBD1. Germline values: CDR1 SGHVS, CDR2 FNYEAQ. The CDR3 sequence is 13 residues long. Unmatched junction bases numbered 9, after V lost 9 bases and J lost 4 bases. CDR3 nucleotide sequence: TGTGCCAGTTCGCCAGGGGGAGTGTACGAGCAGTACTTC. Translation: CASSPGGVYEQYF. Using reference TRBV7-6 and TRBJ2-7 for the parts outside the CDR3, the full variable domain is GAGVSQSPRYKVTKRGQDVALRCDPISGHVSLYWYRQALGQGPEFLTYFNYEAQQDKSGLPNDRFSAERPEGSISTLTIQRTEQRDSAMYRCASSPGGVYEQYFGPGTRLTVT.

The CDR3 here is CASSRGGDTQYF. Here the CDR3 DNA reads TGTGCCAGCAGCCGGGGGGGAGATACGCAGTATTTT. The chain links TRBV7-9 to TRBJ2-3; 8 bases agree with TRBD2. CDR3 size: 12 residues. Germline CDR1 and CDR2: SEHNR and FQNEAQ (reference sequence). The V segment lost 5 bases and the J segment 5 bases; nucleotides outside the gene matches: 0.

This clone was counted a single time. Here the CDR3 DNA reads TGTGCCAGCAGTTCAGGGTCCTGGATCTACGAGCAGTACTTC. Residues: CASSSGSWIYEQYF. The chain joins TRBV27 to TRBJ2-7, with D perhaps matching TRBD1 (5 bases). V lost 4 bases and J lost 3, with 13 bases in between. Germline V gives CDR1 MNHEY, CDR2 SMNVEV (reference sequence). There are 14 residues in the CDR3.

The chain links TRBV29-1 to TRBJ1-3, with TRBD1 as a possible D gene (5 bases). Trimming removed 4 bases at V and 4 bases at J, with 8 bases between. The length of the CDR3 is 12 residues. Germline V gives CDR1 SQVTM, CDR2 ANQGSEA. CDR3 amino acids: CSVGTFGNTIYF. In DNA, the CDR3 is TGCAGCGTTGGGACATTCGGAAACACCATATATTTT.

CDR3: CASSFASGRGNEQFF. CDR3 coding DNA: TGTGCCAGCAGCTTTGCTAGCGGGAGAGGTAATGAGCAGTTCTTC. The chain employs TRBV5-6 and TRBJ2-1; 10 nucleotides agree with TRBD2. The J segment lost 7 bases and the V segment lost 2 bases, leaving 6 bases of the junction unmatched. The CDR3 has 15 residues. Germline CDR1 reads SGHDT; CDR2 reads YYEEEE. Filled out from reference TRBV5-6 and TRBJ2-1, the complete variable domain reads DAGVTQSPTHLIKTRGQQVTLRCSPKSGHDTVSWYQQALGQGPQFIFQYYEEEERQRGNFPDRFSGHQFPNYSSELNVNALLLGDSALYLCASSFASGRGNEQFFGPGTRLTVL.

This chain uses TRBV14 with TRBJ2-1; 12 bases align to TRBD2. J lost 0 bases, V lost 1 base, and 4 bases had no gene match. The CDR3 is made up of 18 amino acids. CDR1 and CDR2 from the germline V gene are SGHDN and FVKESK. CDR3 bases: TGTGCCAGCAGCCAAGGGACTAGCGGGAAGAGCTCCTACAATGAGCAGTTCTTC. It codes for CASSQGTSGKSSYNEQFF. Variable domain in full (rest from reference TRBV14 and TRBJ2-1): EAGVTQFPSHSVIEKGQTVTLRCDPISGHDNLYWYRRVMGKEIKFLLHFVKESKQDESGMPNNRFLAERTGGTYSTLKVQPAELEDSGVYFCASSQGTSGKSSYNEQFFGPGTRLTVL.

This clone qualifies as medium-sized. J is TRBJ2-7 and V is TRBV4-3; 10 positions match TRBD2. CDR3 length: 14 residues. The junction had 3 bases not matched to a gene; V was cut back by 1 base and J by 6 bases. Germline lookup yields CDR1 LGHNA and CDR2 YSLEER. The DNA of the CDR3 is TGCGCCAGCAGCCAAGCTAGCGGGGGTTTCGAGCAGTACTTC. Its translation: CASSQASGGFEQYF.

The chain has TRBV11-1 and TRBJ2-2; no firm D call. Trimming shortened V by 5 bases and J by 3 bases, and 4 bases separated the two germline ends. Germline lookup yields CDR1 SGHAT and CDR2 FQDESV (reference sequence). The CDR3 consists of 12 residues. This CDR3 reads CASSPYTGELFF. The CDR3 DNA sequence: TGTGCCAGCAGCCCATACACCGGGGAGCTGTTTTTT.

The chain recombines TRBV6-5 with TRBJ2-2, with 13 bases lining up with TRBD2. Per germline, CDR1 MNHEY and CDR2 SVGAGI. The trim removed 3 bases at V and 6 bases at J, leaving 1 base unmatched. This CDR3 has 15 residues. The CDR3 is CASSYGTSGAGELFF. For the CDR3, the DNA is TGTGCCAGCAGTTATGGGACTAGCGGGGCCGGGGAGCTGTTTTTT.

This chain uses TRBV27 with TRBJ1-5; tentatively, D is TRBD1 (6 bases). Per the germline V gene, CDR1 is MNHEY and CDR2 is SMNVEV (reference sequence). Trimming shortened V by 2 bases and J by 5 bases, and 16 bases separated the two germline ends. The CDR3 is 16 amino acids. DNA of the CDR3: TGTGCCAGCAGTTTAAGACGGGGGGCGCGTGATCAGCCCCAGCATTTT. Residues: CASSLRRGARDQPQHF.

The chain carries TRBV2 and TRBJ2-5; D may be TRBD2 (5 bases). With 6 bases removed from V and 3 bases from J, the gap between germline ends came to 8 bases. The germline CDR1 and CDR2 sequences are SNHLY and FYNNEI. CDR3 length: 12 amino acids. CDR3 DNA: TGTGCCAGCAGGTCGAGGGAAGAGACCCAGTACTTC. Residues: CASRSREETQYF.

The rearrangement links TRBV29-1 to TRBJ2-1; the D gene is possibly TRBD2 (6 bases). Between the trimmed V and J ends, which lost 4 bases and 3 bases, there was a span of 16 bases. Germline V CDR1 and CDR2: SQVTM, ANQGSEA. The CDR3 covers 15 residues. CDR3 sequence: CSVGLRASDYNEQFF. The CDR3 DNA follows: TGCAGCGTTGGGCTTAGAGCTAGCGACTACAATGAGCAGTTCTTC.

The CDR3 sequence: CASSSGLAGDQSEQYF. The CDR3, as DNA: TGTGCCAGCAGCTCAGGACTAGCGGGAGATCAAAGCGAGCAGTACTTC. The genes are TRBV7-9 and TRBJ2-7; 13 bases match TRBD2. V lost 4 bases and J lost 6; bases outside the gene matches: 9. This CDR3 has 16 amino acids. Germline V gene data show CDR1 as SEHNR and CDR2 as FQNEAQ (reference sequence).

The chain links TRBV7-2 to TRBJ2-7; tentative D call: TRBD1 (5 bases). The CDR3 totals 14 residues. The germline CDR1 and CDR2 sequences are SGHTA and FQGNSA. The V end lost 3 bases, the J end lost 4 bases, and 13 bases lay between the germline ends. Here the CDR3 reads CASSLGRLGYEQYF. Written as DNA, the CDR3 is TGTGCCAGCAGCTTGGGGCGGTTGGGTTACGAGCAGTACTTC.

V and J are TRBV7-9 and TRBJ2-7; 14 positions agree with TRBD2. This CDR3 has 19 residues. Germline CDR1 and CDR2: SEHNR and FQNEAQ (reference sequence). The junction had 14 bases not matched to a gene; V was cut back by 5 bases and J by 2 bases. This CDR3 is CASSPSPTSGRDRPYEQYF. CDR3 DNA sequence: TGTGCCAGCAGCCCATCCCCGACTAGCGGGAGGGACCGACCCTACGAGCAGTACTTC.

V is TRBV7-9 and J is TRBJ1-1; 10 bases agree with TRBD1. V was pared by 4 bases and J by 14 bases, with 10 bases of the junction left unmatched. Germline V gene data show CDR1 as SEHNR and CDR2 as FQNEAQ (reference sequence). The CDR3 spans 13 residues. For the CDR3, the DNA is TGTGCCAGCAGCTCGGGACAGGGGATTGTAGGCTTCTTT. Protein sequence: CASSSGQGIVGFF.

Sample share makes this clone medium-sized (0.01 to 0.1%). In DNA, the CDR3 is TGTGCCAGCAGCCCCGGGACAGGGGGTAGTGAAAAACTGTTTTTT. It yields the protein CASSPGTGGSEKLFF. V gene TRBV6-1 combines with J gene TRBJ1-4; 11 nucleotides match TRBD1. The CDR3 covers 15 residues. CDR1 is MNHNS and CDR2 is SASEGT in the germline V gene. V shed 6 bases and J 7 bases; nucleotides not matched to a gene: 7.

The CDR3 DNA reads as TGCAGCGTTGAAGAGGCTTACACCGGGGAGCTGTTTTTT. This encodes CSVEEAYTGELFF. This chain links TRBV29-1 with TRBJ2-2, with no clear D. The V gene lost 0 bases and the J gene lost 3 bases, with 5 bases spanning the gap. This CDR3 region has 13 residues. From germline, CDR1 is SQVTM and CDR2 ANQGSEA.

DNA for the CDR3: TGTGCCAGCAGAAGGGGGGGACTAGCGGGAGATACGCAGTATTTT. This sequence encodes CASRRGGLAGDTQYF. The chain employs TRBV9 and TRBJ2-3, with TRBD2 identical over 12 bases. The germline CDR1 and CDR2 sequences are SGDLS and YYNGEE. The CDR3 consists of 15 residues. With 5 bases clipped from V and 5 bases from J, the junction kept 6 bases outside the gene matches.

This clone was seen only once. This chain links TRBV27 with TRBJ1-2; 9 nucleotides match TRBD1. The ends lost 6 bases at V and 8 bases at J; junction bases unmatched: 16. The germline V gene encodes CDR1 MNHEY and CDR2 SMNVEV (reference sequence). This CDR3 contains 16 residues. This CDR3 reads CASRKFIDRGSEGYTF. The CDR3 bases are TGTGCCAGCAGGAAGTTTATAGACAGGGGGTCAGAGGGCTACACCTTC.

The J gene is TRBJ2-7, the V gene TRBV7-9; 11 nucleotides align to TRBD2. The CDR3 runs 14 residues. V shed 5 bases and J 3 bases; nucleotides not matched to a gene: 3. In germline, CDR1 is SEHNR, CDR2 FQNEAQ (reference sequence). The CDR3 loop reads CASSTSGSHYEQYF. The CDR3 DNA sequence: TGTGCCAGCAGCACTAGCGGGAGCCACTACGAGCAGTACTTC.

The V and J genes are TRBV14 and TRBJ2-5, with 7 bases fitting TRBD2. V gave up 2 bases and J gave up 4 bases; unmatched junction bases: 4. The CDR3 loop spans 14 amino acids. Germline loops: CDR1 SGHDN, CDR2 FVKESK. The chain's CDR3 is CASSQLGGGETQYF. The CDR3 nucleotides are TGTGCCAGCAGCCAACTTGGCGGGGGAGAGACCCAGTACTTC.